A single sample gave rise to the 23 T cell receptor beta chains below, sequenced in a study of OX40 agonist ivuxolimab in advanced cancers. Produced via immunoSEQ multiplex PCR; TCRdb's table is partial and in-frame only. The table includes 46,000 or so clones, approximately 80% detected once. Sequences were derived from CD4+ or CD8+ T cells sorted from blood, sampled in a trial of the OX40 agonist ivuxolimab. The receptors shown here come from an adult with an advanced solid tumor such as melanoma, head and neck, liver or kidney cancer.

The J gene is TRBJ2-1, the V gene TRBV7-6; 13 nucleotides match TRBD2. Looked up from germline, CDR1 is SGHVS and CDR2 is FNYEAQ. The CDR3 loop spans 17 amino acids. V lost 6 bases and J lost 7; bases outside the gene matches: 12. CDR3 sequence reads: CASSLTGETSGRNEQFF. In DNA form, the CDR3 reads TGTGCCAGCAGTCTCACAGGCGAGACTAGCGGGAGGAATGAGCAGTTCTTC. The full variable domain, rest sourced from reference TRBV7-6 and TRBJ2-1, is GAGVSQSPRYKVTKRGQDVALRCDPISGHVSLYWYRQALGQGPEFLTYFNYEAQQDKSGLPNDRFSAERPEGSISTLTIQRTEQRDSAMYRCASSLTGETSGRNEQFFGPGTRLTVL.

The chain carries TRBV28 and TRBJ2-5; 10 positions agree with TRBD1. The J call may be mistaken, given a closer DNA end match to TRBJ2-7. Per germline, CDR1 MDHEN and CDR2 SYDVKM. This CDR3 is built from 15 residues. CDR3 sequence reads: CASSPLRDRGYEQYF. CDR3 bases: TGTGCCAGCAGCCCGTTACGGGACAGGGGCTACGAGCAGTACTTC.

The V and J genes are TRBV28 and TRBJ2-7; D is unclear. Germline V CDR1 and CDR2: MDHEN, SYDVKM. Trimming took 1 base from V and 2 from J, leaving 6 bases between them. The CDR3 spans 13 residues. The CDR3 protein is CASSLSAAYEQYF. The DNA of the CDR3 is TGTGCCAGCAGTTTATCGGCCGCCTACGAGCAGTACTTC.

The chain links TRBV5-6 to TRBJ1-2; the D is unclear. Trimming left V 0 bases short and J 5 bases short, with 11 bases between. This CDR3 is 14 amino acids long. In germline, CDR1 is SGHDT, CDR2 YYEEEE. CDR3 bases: TGTGCCAGCAGCTTGGCCAGGTCCTCTTATGGCTACACCTTC. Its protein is CASSLARSSYGYTF.

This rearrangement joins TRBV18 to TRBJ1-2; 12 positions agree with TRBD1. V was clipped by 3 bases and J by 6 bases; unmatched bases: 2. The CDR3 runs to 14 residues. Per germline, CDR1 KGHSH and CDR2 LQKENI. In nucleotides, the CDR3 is TGTGCCAGCTCACCCCGGGACAGGGGGCATGGCTACACCTTC. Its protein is CASSPRDRGHGYTF.

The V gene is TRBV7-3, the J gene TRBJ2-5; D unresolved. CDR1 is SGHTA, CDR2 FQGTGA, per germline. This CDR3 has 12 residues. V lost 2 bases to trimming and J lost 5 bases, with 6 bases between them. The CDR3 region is CASSLDSETQYF. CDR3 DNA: TGTGCCAGCAGCTTAGATTCGGAGACCCAGTACTTC.

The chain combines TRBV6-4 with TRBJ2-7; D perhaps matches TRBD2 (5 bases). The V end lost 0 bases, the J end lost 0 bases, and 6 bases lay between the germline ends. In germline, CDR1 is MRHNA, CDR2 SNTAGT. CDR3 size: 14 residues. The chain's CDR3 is CASSDSEVSYEQYF. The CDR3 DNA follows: TGTGCCAGCAGTGACTCGGAGGTCTCCTACGAGCAGTACTTC.

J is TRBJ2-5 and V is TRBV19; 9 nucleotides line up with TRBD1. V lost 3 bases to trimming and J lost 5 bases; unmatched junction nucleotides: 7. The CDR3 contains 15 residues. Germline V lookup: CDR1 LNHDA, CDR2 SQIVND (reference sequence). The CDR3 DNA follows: TGTGCCAGTAGTATGATAACAGGGGGCAAGGAGACCCAGTACTTC. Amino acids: CASSMITGGKETQYF.

CDR3 sequence reads: CASSPLVGLNTEAFF. CDR3 bases: TGTGCCAGCAGCCCTTTAGTAGGGCTGAACACTGAAGCTTTCTTT. The chain employs TRBV9 and TRBJ1-1; no firm D call. CDR3 size: 15 residues. Per germline, CDR1 SGDLS and CDR2 YYNGEE. The ends were cut back, 4 bases at V and 0 bases at J, with 13 bases in the middle. The full variable domain, in which reference TRBV9 and TRBJ1-1 provide the parts outside the CDR3, is DSGVTQTPKHLITATGQRVTLRCSPRSGDLSVYWYQQSLDQGLQFLIQYYNGEERAKGNILERFSAQQFPDLHSELNLSSLELGDSALYFCASSPLVGLNTEAFFGQGTRLTVV.

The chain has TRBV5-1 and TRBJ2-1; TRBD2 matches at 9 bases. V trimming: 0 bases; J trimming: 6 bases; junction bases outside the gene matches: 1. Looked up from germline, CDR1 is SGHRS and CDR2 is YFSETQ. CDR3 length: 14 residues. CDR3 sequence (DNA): TGCGCCAGCAGCTTGGGACTAGCGGCCAATGAGCAGTTCTTC. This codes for CASSLGLAANEQFF.

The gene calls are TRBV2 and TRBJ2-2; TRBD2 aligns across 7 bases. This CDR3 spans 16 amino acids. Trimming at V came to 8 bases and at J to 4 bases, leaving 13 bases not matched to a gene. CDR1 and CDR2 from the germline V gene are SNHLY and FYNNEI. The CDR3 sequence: CASARGGAGTTGELFF. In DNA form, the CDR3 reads TGTGCCAGCGCCCGGGGAGGGGCGGGCACCACCGGGGAGCTGTTTTTT.

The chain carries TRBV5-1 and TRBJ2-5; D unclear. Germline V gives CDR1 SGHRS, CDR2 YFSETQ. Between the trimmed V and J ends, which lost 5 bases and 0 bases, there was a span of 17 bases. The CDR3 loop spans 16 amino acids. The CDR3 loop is CASSPRSALYQETQYF. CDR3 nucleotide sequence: TGCGCCAGCAGTCCCAGGAGTGCCCTATACCAAGAGACCCAGTACTTC.

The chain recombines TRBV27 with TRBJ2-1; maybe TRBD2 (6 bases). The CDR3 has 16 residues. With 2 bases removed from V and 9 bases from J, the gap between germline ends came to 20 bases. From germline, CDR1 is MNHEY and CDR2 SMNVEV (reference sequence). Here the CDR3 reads CASSLGGTRDSIEQFF. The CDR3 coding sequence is TGTGCCAGCAGTTTAGGGGGAACGCGGGATTCAATTGAGCAGTTCTTC.

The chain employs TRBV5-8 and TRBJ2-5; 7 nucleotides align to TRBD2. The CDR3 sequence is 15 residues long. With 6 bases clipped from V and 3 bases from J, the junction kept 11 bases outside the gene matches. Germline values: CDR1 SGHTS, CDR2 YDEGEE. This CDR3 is CASTSGIGTEETQYF. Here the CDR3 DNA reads TGTGCCAGCACGAGCGGGATAGGGACGGAAGAGACCCAGTACTTC.

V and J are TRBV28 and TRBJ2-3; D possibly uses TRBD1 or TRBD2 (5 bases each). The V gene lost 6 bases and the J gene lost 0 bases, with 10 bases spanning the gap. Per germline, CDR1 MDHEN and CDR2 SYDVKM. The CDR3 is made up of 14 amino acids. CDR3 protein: CASSRGASTDTQYF. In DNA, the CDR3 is TGTGCCAGCAGCCGAGGGGCCAGCACAGATACGCAGTATTTT.

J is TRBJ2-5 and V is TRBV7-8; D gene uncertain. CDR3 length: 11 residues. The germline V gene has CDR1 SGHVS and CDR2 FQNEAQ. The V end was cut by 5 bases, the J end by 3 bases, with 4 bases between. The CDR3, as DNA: TGTGCCAGCAGCCGGGAAGAGACCCAGTACTTC. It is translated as CASSREETQYF.

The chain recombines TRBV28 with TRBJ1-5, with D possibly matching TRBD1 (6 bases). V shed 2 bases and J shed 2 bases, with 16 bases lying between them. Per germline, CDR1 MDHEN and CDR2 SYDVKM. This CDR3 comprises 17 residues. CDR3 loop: CASSLRDRRYGNQPQHF. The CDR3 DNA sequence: TGTGCCAGCAGTTTAAGAGACAGGAGGTATGGCAATCAGCCCCAGCATTTT.

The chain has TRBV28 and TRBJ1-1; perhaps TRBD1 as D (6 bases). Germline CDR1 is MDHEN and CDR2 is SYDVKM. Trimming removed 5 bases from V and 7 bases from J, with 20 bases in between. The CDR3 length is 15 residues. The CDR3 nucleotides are TGTGCCAGCAGTGCGGGGGGGGCGAGTCCGATTGAAGCTTTCTTT. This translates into CASSAGGASPIEAFF.

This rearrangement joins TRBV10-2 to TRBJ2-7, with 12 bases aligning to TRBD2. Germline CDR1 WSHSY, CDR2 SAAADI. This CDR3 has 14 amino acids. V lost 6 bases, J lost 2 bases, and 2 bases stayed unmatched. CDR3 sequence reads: CASSLAGGPYEQYF. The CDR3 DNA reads TGCGCCAGCAGCCTAGCGGGAGGGCCCTACGAGCAGTACTTC.

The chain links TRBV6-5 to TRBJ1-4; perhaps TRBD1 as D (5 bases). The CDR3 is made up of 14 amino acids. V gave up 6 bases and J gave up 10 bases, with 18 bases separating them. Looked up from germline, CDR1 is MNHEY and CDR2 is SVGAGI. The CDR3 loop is CASRPGLLHGKLFF. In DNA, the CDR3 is TGTGCCAGCAGGCCGGGACTCTTACACGGAAAACTGTTTTTT.

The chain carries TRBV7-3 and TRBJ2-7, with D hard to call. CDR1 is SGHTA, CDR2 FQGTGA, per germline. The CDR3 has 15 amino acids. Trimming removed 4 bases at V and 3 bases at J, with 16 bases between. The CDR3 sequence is CASSSLMDGRYEQYF. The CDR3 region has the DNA TGTGCCAGCAGCTCTCTAATGGACGGCCGCTACGAGCAGTACTTC. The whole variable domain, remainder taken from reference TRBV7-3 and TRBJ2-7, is GAGVSQTPSNKVTEKGKYVELRCDPISGHTALYWYRQSLGQGPEFLIYFQGTGAADDSGLPNDRFFAVRPEGSVSTLKIQRTERGDSAVYLCASSSLMDGRYEQYFGPGTRLTVT.

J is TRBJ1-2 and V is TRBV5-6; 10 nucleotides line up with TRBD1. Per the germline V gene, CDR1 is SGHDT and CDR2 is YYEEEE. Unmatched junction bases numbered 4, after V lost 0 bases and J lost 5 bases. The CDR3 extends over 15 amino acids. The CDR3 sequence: CASSLAPGQGYGYTF. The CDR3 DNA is TGTGCCAGCAGCTTGGCCCCGGGACAGGGGTATGGCTACACCTTC.

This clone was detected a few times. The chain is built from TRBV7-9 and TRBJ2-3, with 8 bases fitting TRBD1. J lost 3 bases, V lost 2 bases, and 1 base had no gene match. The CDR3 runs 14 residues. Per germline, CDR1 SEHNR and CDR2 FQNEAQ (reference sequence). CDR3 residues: CASSLYRGTDTQYF. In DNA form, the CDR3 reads TGTGCCAGCAGCTTATACAGGGGGACAGATACGCAGTATTTT. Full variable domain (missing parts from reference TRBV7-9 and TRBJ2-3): DTGVSQNPRHKITKRGQNVTFRCDPISEHNRLYWYRQTLGQGPEFLTYFQNEAQLEKSRLLSDRFSAERPKGSFSTLEIQRTEQGDSAMYLCASSLYRGTDTQYFGPGTRLTVL.